This TCR beta chain was observed in a study of beta chain features in type 1 diabetes. General study points: For TCRB rearrangement, an influence of HLA type remained unresolved here. Type 1 diabetes patients had VDJ junctions that carried fewer insertions and more deletions.

The CDR3 sequence is 12 residues long. J lost 13 bases, V lost 2 bases, and 3 bases had no gene match. Germline V gene data show CDR1 as SGHTA and CDR2 as FQGTGA. A few counts support this clone. Its antigen is not identified. The entirety of the isolated RNA underwent reverse transcription, so expressed TCRB transcripts were sequenced. The method was immunoSEQ multiplex PCR; TCRdb's version includes in-frame clones alone and lacks a portion of them. The data contain almost 350,000 clones, under 8.5% of them seen just once; the ten biggest clones take up 0.44%. J is TRBJ2-1 and V is TRBV7-3; TRBD2 matches at 9 bases. The clonotype comes from a woman aged 18-29 years in good health. Sequenced: central memory CD4+ T cells from blood. The CDR3 loop reads CASSLGSGGQFF. The CDR3 coding sequence is TGTGCCAGCAGCTTAGGTAGCGGGGGACAGTTCTTC.